The present T cell receptor (beta chain) was sequenced within a study of T-cell reconstitution after alpha-beta-depleted transplantation in children (dated by TCRdb to between 2015 and 2016). With respect to the entire study: Using TCR repertoire profiling, the study followed T-cell immune reconstitution in a quantitative way in children after TCRalphabeta/CD19-depleted allogeneic hematopoietic cell transplantation.

This clonotype was counted a few times. It has no known antigen specificity. No base quality information exists; no much larger clone differs at one position. The CDR1 and CDR2 encoded by the germline V gene (reference sequence) are GTSNPN and SVGIG. Trimming takes 0 bases from V and 9 bases from J, and the germline ends sit 12 bases apart. The CDR3 contains 12 residues, cysteine and phenylalanine counted. Of the read, only the CDR3 DNA is kept; its 36 bases are in frame from base 1. The library was made by PCR. The sequencer listed for this sample is Illumina HiSeq 2500. TCR libraries were prepared with molecular barcoding, using unique molecular identifiers to normalize TCRbeta repertoire quantification. TCRdb passed the public sequencing reads through fastp at Q25 and MiXCR, retaining productive beta sequences. Rows merge per CDR3 protein into single entries with the most common DNA and genes. Within this sample are approximately 350,000 distinct CDR3 sequences, with about an eighth of them counted one time only. The top ten clonotypes cover roughly 4.5% of the sample.

The sequence was collected from a human donor who donated a stem cell graft to a child with Fanconi anemia. The sample in question was PBMCs, obtained from the stem cell graft. The chain couples TRBV30 to TRBJ2-7, with the D segment identity uncertain. CDR3 sequence: CAWSVHGLWQYF. The bases read TGTGCCTGGAGTGTACATGGTTTGTGGCAGTACTTC.